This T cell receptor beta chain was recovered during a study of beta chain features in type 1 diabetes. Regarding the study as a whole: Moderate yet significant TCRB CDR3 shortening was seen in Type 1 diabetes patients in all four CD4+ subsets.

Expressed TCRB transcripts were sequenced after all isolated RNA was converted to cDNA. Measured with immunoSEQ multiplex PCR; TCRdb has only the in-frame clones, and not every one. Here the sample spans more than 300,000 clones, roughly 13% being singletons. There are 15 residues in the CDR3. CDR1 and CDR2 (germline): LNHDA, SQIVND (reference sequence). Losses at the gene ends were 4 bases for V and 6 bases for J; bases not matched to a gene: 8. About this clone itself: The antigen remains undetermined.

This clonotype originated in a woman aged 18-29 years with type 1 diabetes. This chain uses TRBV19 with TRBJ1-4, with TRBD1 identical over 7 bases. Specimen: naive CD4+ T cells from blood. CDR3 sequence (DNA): TGTGCCAGTAGTAGAGGGGGCGCCGGGGATGAAAAACTGTTTTTT. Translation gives CASSRGGAGDEKLFF. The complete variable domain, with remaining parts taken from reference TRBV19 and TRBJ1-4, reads DGGITQSPKYLFRKEGQNVTLSCEQNLNHDAMYWYRQDPGQGLRLIYYSQIVNDFQKGDIAEGYSVSREKKESFPLTVTSAQKNPTAFYLCASSRGGAGDEKLFFGSGTQLSVL.